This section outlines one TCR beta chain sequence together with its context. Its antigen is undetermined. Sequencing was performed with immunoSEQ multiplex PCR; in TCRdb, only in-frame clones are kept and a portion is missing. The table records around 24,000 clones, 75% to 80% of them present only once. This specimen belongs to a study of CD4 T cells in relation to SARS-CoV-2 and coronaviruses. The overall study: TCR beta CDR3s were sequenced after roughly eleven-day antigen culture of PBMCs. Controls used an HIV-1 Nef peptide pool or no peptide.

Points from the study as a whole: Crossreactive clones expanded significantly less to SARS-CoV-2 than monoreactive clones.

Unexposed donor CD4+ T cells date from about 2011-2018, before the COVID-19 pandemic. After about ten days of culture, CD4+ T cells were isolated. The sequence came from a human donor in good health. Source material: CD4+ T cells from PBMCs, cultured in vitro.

This CDR3 reads CASSYSPSGGPDTQYF. In nucleotides, the CDR3 is TGTGCCAGCAGTTACTCTCCTAGCGGGGGGCCAGATACGCAGTATTTT. The chain carries TRBV6-5 and TRBJ2-3; 11 bases are a match to TRBD2. Trimming at V came to 0 bases and at J to 4 bases, leaving 3 bases not matched to a gene. Germline-derived CDR1 and CDR2 are MNHEY and SVGAGI. The CDR3 totals 16 residues.